The next 31 T cell receptor beta chains were all read from a single sample in a study of cytomegalovirus exposure and HLA in healthy donors. The PCR ran on 60 Vbeta and 13 Jbeta primers. TCRdb keeps only in-frame clones here, not all; method: immunoSEQ multiplex PCR. This sample has 190,000 or so clones; approximately 83% occur once, and the top ten carry approximately 0.098%. Sequencing used PBMCs. These receptors all come from a boy aged 2-15 years in good health and CMV-seronegative.

V gene TRBV11-3 combines with J gene TRBJ1-6; possible D gene TRBD1, 6 bases. Trimming stripped 7 bases from V and 7 bases from J, with 17 bases between. In germline, CDR1 is SGHNT, CDR2 YENEEA. CDR3 size: 15 residues. Here the CDR3 reads CASTSRGGYNSPLHF. The CDR3 bases are TGTGCCAGCACCTCTAGGGGGGGTTACAATTCACCCCTCCACTTT.

The chain carries TRBV1 and TRBJ1-6; no DNA check was done on the table's D call, TRBD1. TRBV1 is a documented pseudogene. There are 16 residues in the CDR3. CDR3 in amino acids: CTSSQDQGFGRSPLHF. The CDR3 region has the DNA TGCACCAGCAGCCAAGACCAGGGGTTTGGCAGGTCACCCCTCCACTTT.

This clone was seen just once. This chain links TRBV27 with TRBJ2-7; 7 bases align to TRBD1. The germline CDR1 and CDR2 sequences are MNHEY and SMNVEV (reference sequence). The CDR3 spans 13 residues. V dropped 2 bases and J dropped 3; count of bases not matched to a gene: 1. CDR3 amino acids: CASSLQGDYEQYF. CDR3 DNA sequence: TGTGCCAGCAGTTTACAGGGGGACTACGAGCAGTACTTC.

V usage is TRBV2 and J usage is TRBJ1-1, with TRBD1 identical over 8 bases. The trim removed 5 bases at V and 5 bases at J, leaving 7 bases unmatched. Germline lookup yields CDR1 SNHLY and CDR2 FYNNEI. This CDR3 contains 14 residues. The CDR3 coding sequence is TGTGCCAGCAGTTACGAACAGGGGGGGACTGAAGCTTTCTTT. Protein sequence: CASSYEQGGTEAFF.

The chain joins TRBV5-4 to TRBJ1-4, with D possibly matching TRBD1 (5 bases). In germline, CDR1 is SGHNT, CDR2 YYREEE (reference sequence). V was clipped by 7 bases and J by 5 bases, with 18 bases between them. The CDR3 is 15 residues long. The chain's CDR3 is CASGRFGGENEKLFF. CDR3 sequence (DNA): TGTGCCAGCGGCAGATTCGGGGGAGAAAATGAAAAACTGTTTTTT.

The chain recombines TRBV28 with TRBJ2-7; 11 nucleotides agree with TRBD2. Germline CDR1 and CDR2: MDHEN and SYDVKM. The junction had 1 base not matched to a gene; V was cut back by 6 bases and J by 3 bases. There are 13 residues in the CDR3. DNA for the CDR3: TGTGCCAGCAGAGGGACTAGCGGCTACGAGCAGTACTTC. Residues: CASRGTSGYEQYF.

The chain joins TRBV9 to TRBJ2-5, with a possible D match to TRBD2 (7 bases). V lost 0 bases and J lost 5, with 14 bases in between. Germline CDR1 reads SGDLS; CDR2 reads YYNGEE. This CDR3 is built from 15 residues. CDR3 coding DNA: TGTGCCAGCAGCGTAGAGTGGGGGGGCCGGGAGACCCAGTACTTC. Protein sequence: CASSVEWGGRETQYF.

The chain recombines TRBV7-9 with TRBJ1-2; the match to TRBD1 covers 7 bases. Trimming removed 4 bases from V and 8 bases from J; junction bases left unmatched: 13. The germline CDR1 and CDR2 sequences are SEHNR and FQNEAQ (reference sequence). The CDR3 length is 15 residues. Written as DNA, the CDR3 is TGTGCCAGCAGCTCATCCGTAGGGGGCTCGGGGGGCTACACCTTC. As protein: CASSSSVGGSGGYTF.

The chain couples TRBV4-2 to TRBJ2-4, with 12 positions matching TRBD2. The CDR3 extends over 19 amino acids. V was clipped by 0 bases and J by 2 bases; unmatched bases: 8. Looked up from germline, CDR1 is LGHNA and CDR2 is YNFKEQ. Here the CDR3 reads CASSQDPSGGAGSKNIQYF. The CDR3, as DNA: TGTGCCAGCAGCCAAGATCCTAGCGGGGGGGCCGGGTCCAAAAACATTCAGTACTTC.

The genes are TRBV5-4 and TRBJ2-5; the match to TRBD1 covers 8 bases. The CDR3 is 14 residues long. Looked up from germline, CDR1 is SGHNT and CDR2 is YYREEE (reference sequence). V dropped 3 bases and J dropped 3; count of bases not matched to a gene: 4. For the CDR3, the DNA is TGTGCCAGCAGCTCGAAGGACAGGGAAGAGACCCAGTACTTC. Its protein product is CASSSKDREETQYF.

The genes are TRBV7-9 and TRBJ2-1; D may be TRBD2 (6 bases). The length of the CDR3 is 12 residues. The V and J ends lost 5 bases and 16 bases respectively, with 18 bases between them. Germline CDR1 and CDR2: SEHNR and FQNEAQ (reference sequence). Here the CDR3 DNA reads TGTGCCAGCAGCCCGGCGGCGGGGTGGGCCTTCTTC. This codes for CASSPAAGWAFF.

The chain's CDR3 is CASHNRALGVNEQFF. CDR3 nucleotides: TGTGCCAGTCATAACAGGGCCCTAGGTGTGAATGAGCAGTTCTTC. The chain carries TRBV19 and TRBJ2-1; TRBD1 might be the D (6 bases). This CDR3 comprises 15 residues. Between the trimmed V and J ends, which lost 8 bases and 7 bases, there was a span of 21 bases. The V gene's germline CDR1 is LNHDA and CDR2 SQIVND (reference sequence).

V usage is TRBV29-1 and J usage is TRBJ1-4; tentative D call: TRBD1 (5 bases). The germline V and J ends were trimmed by 5 bases and 3 bases, with 13 bases remaining between them. The CDR3 runs 14 residues. Germline loops: CDR1 SQVTM, CDR2 ANQGSEA. As DNA, the CDR3 is TGCAGCGTTCTTCAGGGATGGGCTAATGAAAAACTGTTTTTT. It codes for CSVLQGWANEKLFF.

The chain recombines TRBV7-2 with TRBJ2-3; D is possibly TRBD2 (7 bases). V shed 3 bases and J shed 2 bases, with 15 bases lying between them. This CDR3 comprises 16 residues. Germline CDR1 is SGHTA and CDR2 is FQGNSA. The CDR3 region has the DNA TGTGCCAGCAGCTTTAGAGGGGGGGCAGACACAGATACGCAGTATTTT. Translating gives CASSFRGGADTDTQYF. Looking up the rest from reference TRBV7-2 and TRBJ2-3 gives the full variable domain: GAGVSQSPSNKVTEKGKDVELRCDPISGHTALYWYRQSLGQGLEFLIYFQGNSAPDKSGLPSDRFSAERTGGSVSTLTIQRTQQEDSAVYLCASSFRGGADTDTQYFGPGTRLTVL.

V is TRBV6-5 and J is TRBJ1-5; 9 bases match TRBD1. V gave up 9 bases and J gave up 1 base; unmatched junction bases: 4. The germline gives CDR1 MNHEY, CDR2 SVGAGI. This CDR3 has 14 amino acids. CDR3 sequence reads: CARGTGISNQPQHF. The CDR3 DNA reads as TGTGCCAGAGGGACAGGGATAAGCAATCAGCCCCAGCATTTT.

The chain's CDR3 is CASSLTRLQTQYF. CDR3 in DNA: TGTGCCAGCAGCTTAACACGTCTGCAGACCCAGTACTTC. The V gene is TRBV5-6, the J gene TRBJ2-5; D unresolved. CDR3 length equals 13 residues. The germline V gene encodes CDR1 SGHDT and CDR2 YYEEEE. With 2 bases removed from V and 6 bases from J, the gap between germline ends came to 11 bases.

The J gene is TRBJ2-7, the V gene TRBV6-6; 9 nucleotides align to TRBD2. CDR3 length equals 16 residues. Trimming removed 2 bases from V and 5 bases from J; junction bases left unmatched: 10. Germline-derived CDR1 and CDR2 are MNHNY and SVGAGI (reference sequence). The CDR3 loop is CASSYLPGLANNEQYF. The CDR3 DNA reads as TGTGCCAGCAGTTACCTTCCGGGACTAGCCAACAACGAGCAGTACTTC.

This chain uses TRBV4-2 with TRBJ2-5; 7 bases are shared with TRBD1. The V gene end was trimmed by 6 bases and the J gene end by 4 bases; junction bases not matched to a gene: 11. The germline V gene has CDR1 LGHNA and CDR2 YNFKEQ. The CDR3 has 15 residues. CDR3 sequence (DNA): TGTGCCAGCAGTCGTGGGCATAACAGGGGAGAGACCCAGTACTTC. Translated: CASSRGHNRGETQYF.

The chain carries TRBV11-3 and TRBJ1-1; tentative D call: TRBD1 (5 bases). Trimming stripped 1 base from V and 5 bases from J, with 14 bases between. The germline V gene has CDR1 SGHNT and CDR2 YENEEA. This CDR3 comprises 15 residues. The CDR3 nucleotides are TGTGCCAGCAGCTTAGGGTACACGACAGAGACTGAAGCTTTCTTT. Its translation is CASSLGYTTETEAFF.

V is TRBV7-2 and J is TRBJ1-1; D perhaps matches TRBD1 (6 bases). This CDR3 spans 14 amino acids. Germline CDR1 reads SGHTA; CDR2 reads FQGNSA. Trimming took 5 bases from V and 4 from J, leaving 14 bases between them. This CDR3 is CASSGNQGSTEAFF. The CDR3 DNA sequence: TGTGCCAGCAGCGGCAATCAGGGGAGCACTGAAGCTTTCTTT.

This sequence joins TRBV6-5 and TRBJ2-7; the D gene is possibly TRBD1 (5 bases). Germline CDR1 and CDR2: MNHEY and SVGAGI. CDR3 length: 13 residues. The V and J ends lost 5 bases and 1 base respectively, with 9 bases between them. CDR3 sequence: CASSPRASYEQYF. Here the CDR3 DNA reads TGTGCCAGCAGTCCCAGGGCTTCCTACGAGCAGTACTTC.

The chain carries TRBV4-2 and TRBJ2-1; 7 bases map to TRBD2. J lost 1 base, V lost 3 bases, and 0 bases had no gene match. The CDR3 extends over 14 amino acids. Germline V gene data show CDR1 as LGHNA and CDR2 as YNFKEQ. The CDR3 nucleotides read TGTGCCAGCAGCCACGGGGGGTCCTACAATGAGCAGTTCTTC. This codes for CASSHGGSYNEQFF.

The V call is TRBV2, the J call TRBJ2-3, with 12 bases matching TRBD2. Trimming at V came to 4 bases and at J to 0 bases, leaving 2 bases not matched to a gene. Germline V lookup: CDR1 SNHLY, CDR2 FYNNEI. The CDR3 is 16 residues long. This chain's CDR3 is CASSVGLAGSTDTQYF. In DNA form, the CDR3 reads TGTGCCAGCAGTGTCGGACTAGCGGGGAGCACAGATACGCAGTATTTT. Full variable domain (outside the CDR3, taken from reference TRBV2 and TRBJ2-3): EPEVTQTPSHQVTQMGQEVILRCVPISNHLYFYWYRQILGQKVEFLVSFYNNEISEKSEIFDDQFSVERPDGSNFTLKIRSTKLEDSAMYFCASSVGLAGSTDTQYFGPGTRLTVL.

The chain recombines TRBV7-6 with TRBJ2-5; weak D call: TRBD2 (6 bases). The germline gives CDR1 SGHVS, CDR2 FNYEAQ. The CDR3 extends over 12 amino acids. V was trimmed by 5 bases and J by 4 bases, leaving 8 bases between them. The CDR3 region is CASSRTIETQYF. The CDR3 DNA is TGTGCCAGCAGCCGGACTATAGAGACCCAGTACTTC. Based on the CDR3 plus reference TRBV7-6 and TRBJ2-5, the full variable domain is GAGVSQSPRYKVTKRGQDVALRCDPISGHVSLYWYRQALGQGPEFLTYFNYEAQQDKSGLPNDRFSAERPEGSISTLTIQRTEQRDSAMYRCASSRTIETQYFGPGTRLLVL.

The chain has TRBV2 and TRBJ2-3; tentatively, D is TRBD1 (5 bases). CDR1 SNHLY and CDR2 FYNNEI come from the germline V gene. This CDR3 has 14 amino acids. The V gene lost 4 bases and the J gene lost 0 bases, with 8 bases spanning the gap. CDR3 nucleotides: TGTGCCAGCAGTGTGACAGTTAGCACAGATACGCAGTATTTT. Its translation is CASSVTVSTDTQYF.

This clone was counted once. The chain couples TRBV27 to TRBJ1-1; TRBD1 is a possible D gene (5 bases). In germline, CDR1 is MNHEY, CDR2 SMNVEV (reference sequence). There are 16 residues in the CDR3. V lost 4 bases, J lost 4 bases, and 19 bases lay in between. The CDR3 reads CASSSKRTSGITEAFF. Written as DNA, the CDR3 is TGTGCCAGCAGTTCGAAAAGGACATCGGGTATCACTGAAGCTTTCTTT.

V is TRBV7-2 and J is TRBJ1-5, with D unresolved. Trimming pared 4 bases from V and 6 bases from J, leaving 10 bases between. This CDR3 has 13 residues. Germline lookup yields CDR1 SGHTA and CDR2 FQGNSA. CDR3 bases: TGTGCCAGCAGCTCCCGCGACTTTCAGCCCCAGCATTTT. It codes for CASSSRDFQPQHF.

The V and J genes are TRBV7-6 and TRBJ1-1; D is undetermined. V dropped 2 bases and J dropped 6 bases, with 10 bases sitting between them. CDR1 SGHVS and CDR2 FNYEAQ come from the germline V gene. The CDR3 totals 13 residues. CDR3 sequence (DNA): TGTGCCAGCAGCTTATCGGGCGGGGCTGAAGCTTTCTTT. Its protein product is CASSLSGGAEAFF.

This chain links TRBV6-5 with TRBJ1-2, with unresolved D. The CDR3 spans 16 residues. Looked up from germline, CDR1 is MNHEY and CDR2 is SVGAGI. The V end was cut by 0 bases, the J end by 0 bases, with 11 bases between. CDR3 nucleotide sequence: TGTGCCAGCAGTTACTCGAGGAGTCGAGCTAACTATGGCTACACCTTC. This encodes CASSYSRSRANYGYTF.

The J gene is TRBJ2-3, the V gene TRBV14; no clear D. The V end lost 2 bases, the J end lost 5 bases, and 14 bases lay between the germline ends. From germline, CDR1 is SGHDN and CDR2 FVKESK. The CDR3 consists of 15 residues. Written as DNA, the CDR3 is TGTGCCAGCAGCCAATTGAAGGAGTTTGGAGATACGCAGTATTTT. Protein sequence: CASSQLKEFGDTQYF. The full variable domain, in which reference TRBV14 and TRBJ2-3 provide the parts outside the CDR3, is EAGVTQFPSHSVIEKGQTVTLRCDPISGHDNLYWYRRVMGKEIKFLLHFVKESKQDESGMPNNRFLAERTGGTYSTLKVQPAELEDSGVYFCASSQLKEFGDTQYFGPGTRLTVL.

As to this clone: Other DNA sequences of this sample code for an identical CDR3. The V gene is TRBV5-1, the J gene TRBJ1-4; TRBD1 is a possible D gene (5 bases). Trimming shortened V by 7 bases and J by 4 bases, and 17 bases separated the two germline ends. Germline lookup yields CDR1 SGHRS and CDR2 YFSETQ. CDR3 length: 15 residues. CDR3 DNA: TGCGCCAGCGCCCCTTTGGGGCAAATTAATGAAAAACTGTTTTTT. Its protein product is CASAPLGQINEKLFF.